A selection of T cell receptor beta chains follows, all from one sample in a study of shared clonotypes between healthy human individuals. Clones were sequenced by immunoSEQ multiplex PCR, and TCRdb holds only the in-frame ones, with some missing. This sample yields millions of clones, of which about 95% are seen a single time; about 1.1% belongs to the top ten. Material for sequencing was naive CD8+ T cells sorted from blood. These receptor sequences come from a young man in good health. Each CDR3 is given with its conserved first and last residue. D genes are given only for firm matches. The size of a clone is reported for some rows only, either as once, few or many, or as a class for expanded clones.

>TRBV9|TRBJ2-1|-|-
CASSPNNEQFF
TGTGCCAGCAGCCCTAACAATGAGCAGTTCTTC
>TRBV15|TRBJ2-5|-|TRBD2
CATSNKREGETQYF
TGTGCCACCAGCAACAAGCGGGAAGGGGAGACCCAGTACTTC
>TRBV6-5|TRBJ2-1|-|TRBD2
CASSYSHGGRDNEQFF
TGTGCCAGCAGTTATAGTCACGGCGGGAGAGACAATGAGCAGTTCTTC
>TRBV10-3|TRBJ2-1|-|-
CAISETRLATYNEQFF
TGTGCCATCAGTGAGACTCGACTCGCGACCTACAATGAGCAGTTCTTC
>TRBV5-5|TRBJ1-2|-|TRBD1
CASTRWDSGGYTF
TGTGCCAGCACGAGGTGGGACAGTGGTGGCTACACCTTC
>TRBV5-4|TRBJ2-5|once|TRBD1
CASRDGTAEETQYF
TGTGCCAGCAGGGACGGGACAGCCGAAGAGACCCAGTACTTC
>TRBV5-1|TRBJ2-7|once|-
CASSLGDVRDTDYYEQYF
TGCGCCAGCAGCTTGGGTGACGTCCGGGACACCGACTACTACGAGCAGTACTTC
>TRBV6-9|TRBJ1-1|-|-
CASGYRAPNTEAFF
TGTGCCAGCGGCTACAGGGCCCCGAACACTGAAGCTTTCTTT
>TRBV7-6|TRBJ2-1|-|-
CASSLGGSYNEQFF
TGTGCCAGCAGCTTAGGGGGTTCCTACAATGAGCAGTTCTTC
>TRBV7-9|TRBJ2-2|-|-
CASNPAEVGNTGELFF
TGTGCCAGCAACCCGGCCGAGGTGGGGAACACCGGGGAGCTGTTTTTT
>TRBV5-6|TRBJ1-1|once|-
CASSLALGRLSDTEAFF
TGTGCCAGCAGCTTGGCCCTGGGCCGGCTTTCTGACACTGAAGCTTTCTTT
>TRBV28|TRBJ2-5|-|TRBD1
CASSRQGQETQYF
TGTGCCAGCAGTCGACAGGGCCAAGAGACCCAGTACTTC